The entry that follows covers one T cell receptor (beta chain) sequence. No cognate antigen has been identified for it. The input lacks base qualities; no much larger clone sits a single base away. The germline V gene supplies CDR1 SGHRS and CDR2 YFSETQ. The germline V and J ends show losses of 4 bases and 6 bases respectively, and no gene match explains 7 bases of the junction. The CDR3 runs 15 residues from the cysteine to the phenylalanine. This entry keeps only the CDR3 DNA: 45 bases, framed from base 1. Library creation used the immunoSEQ multiplex PCR assay. Held by TCRdb, this immuneACCESS table contains in-frame sequences only and omits some clones. Under half of the omission traces to an unresolved V gene where checked; the cause of the rest is unknown. For this sample the table gives tens of thousands of clones, of which 70% to 90% were detected only once. The biggest ten clones account for 5.1% of the sample.

These data originate in a study of technical replicates of blood from a few donors (dated by TCRdb to the late 2010s). The TCR was taken from a human donor in good health. Some clones in this sample may be carry-over from other donors' samples. Sample: PBMCs. This chain is built from TRBV5-1 and TRBJ2-3; 11 central nucleotides agree with TRBD1. The DNA sequence is as follows: TGCGCCAGCAGCACGGGACAGGGGGGGTTGGATACGCAGTATTTT. It encodes CASSTGQGGLDTQYF.